This is a list of T cell receptor beta chains from one sample in a study of T cell repertoires in cytomegalovirus infection. These receptors' targets are unknown. Each CDR3 protein gets one entry after TCRdb re-called the reads with MiXCR. This table has about half a million distinct CDR3 sequences, roughly 34% appearing once. The sequenced sample was cultured PBMCs, obtained from culture after CMV antigen stimulation. These receptors were collected from a human donor in good health (CMV status not recorded). Some clones in this sample may be carry-over from other donors' samples. CDR3s leave out the opening cysteine and the closing phenylalanine or tryptophan. D genes are given only for firm matches.

v_call: TRBV12-3/TRBV12-4
d_call: TRBD2
cdr3_aa: ASTKTSGYNEQF

v_call: TRBV25-1
d_call: -
cdr3_aa: ASSTAYEQY

v_call: TRBV7-4
d_call: -
cdr3_aa: ASSLQKTQGNYEQY

v_call: TRBV6-5
d_call: TRBD1
cdr3_aa: ASSYADRGGTGANVLT

v_call: TRBV7-9
d_call: -
cdr3_aa: ASSSGEWGTEAF

v_call: TRBV4-3
d_call: TRBD1
cdr3_aa: ASSQVRTGGRYNSPLH

v_call: TRBV28
d_call: -
cdr3_aa: ASTSIGEQY

v_call: TRBV19
d_call: -
cdr3_aa: ASSNRAARMDWRYT

v_call: TRBV19
d_call: TRBD1
cdr3_aa: ASRGQGATGNQPQH

v_call: TRBV28
d_call: -
cdr3_aa: ASSSQVPNPRWQY

v_call: TRBV6-6
d_call: TRBD1
cdr3_aa: ASSYLTGSGEQF

v_call: TRBV7-6
d_call: TRBD2
cdr3_aa: ASSLGGGSHYEQY

v_call: TRBV7-2
d_call: TRBD2
cdr3_aa: ASSTRTSGRRTDNEQF

v_call: TRBV7-2
d_call: TRBD2
cdr3_aa: ASSLGGTSGSSEQY

v_call: TRBV29-1
d_call: -
cdr3_aa: SIDVGGFSGYT

v_call: TRBV24-1
d_call: -
cdr3_aa: ATSDYEGKGNNEQF

v_call: TRBV6-1
d_call: TRBD1
cdr3_aa: ASSPQQGATTEAF

v_call: TRBV6-2/TRBV6-3
d_call: -
cdr3_aa: ASRDDSTDTQY

v_call: TRBV28
d_call: -
cdr3_aa: ASSRFGVWDGYT

v_call: TRBV20-1
d_call: TRBD1
cdr3_aa: SARDARTGRAYNSPLH

v_call: TRBV6-5
d_call: -
cdr3_aa: ASSSVKGVTNEKLF

v_call: TRBV7-9
d_call: -
cdr3_aa: ASSSSAGGGTEAF

v_call: TRBV6-1
d_call: -
cdr3_aa: ASISGWPDTQY

v_call: TRBV7-9
d_call: -
cdr3_aa: ASSLGREGTEAF

v_call: TRBV4-3
d_call: -
cdr3_aa: ASSQDLVRQETQY

v_call: TRBV27
d_call: -
cdr3_aa: ASSSSDWAETQY

v_call: TRBV27
d_call: TRBD2
cdr3_aa: ASRGLAGGLVFTDTQY

v_call: TRBV20-1
d_call: -
cdr3_aa: SAKSSGQPQH

v_call: TRBV10-3
d_call: -
cdr3_aa: AIRELDEQY

v_call: TRBV19
d_call: -
cdr3_aa: ASKMGRSRTDTQY

v_call: TRBV7-9
d_call: TRBD2
cdr3_aa: ASSLGTGLAASTDTQY

v_call: TRBV7-3
d_call: TRBD2
cdr3_aa: ASSLNSGSVAGEQF

v_call: TRBV7-2
d_call: TRBD1
cdr3_aa: ASSQTGNLH

v_call: TRBV7-6
d_call: -
cdr3_aa: ASSRPQGSATNEKLF

v_call: TRBV12-3/TRBV12-4
d_call: -
cdr3_aa: ASSLRGGALETQY

v_call: TRBV6-6
d_call: -
cdr3_aa: ASSYSGGEKLF

v_call: TRBV28
d_call: TRBD1
cdr3_aa: ASSPHRPDRGRYIGEQY

v_call: TRBV12-5
d_call: -
cdr3_aa: ASADVSGVGQPQH

v_call: TRBV7-2
d_call: TRBD1
cdr3_aa: ASRPTGAQGYGYT

v_call: TRBV10-3
d_call: TRBD2
cdr3_aa: AIKIASGRADTQY

v_call: TRBV12-3/TRBV12-4
d_call: -
cdr3_aa: ASSLERLATLWYNEQF

v_call: TRBV15
d_call: TRBD2
cdr3_aa: ATSRGLAGTGELF

v_call: TRBV28
d_call: -
cdr3_aa: ASSFDYGTSTYEQY

v_call: TRBV6-8
d_call: -
cdr3_aa: ASSRGPAPNTGELF

v_call: TRBV6-6
d_call: -
cdr3_aa: ASSYPRAGDPDTQY

v_call: TRBV7-2
d_call: TRBD1
cdr3_aa: ASSLSATGIQPQH

v_call: TRBV7-8
d_call: TRBD2
cdr3_aa: ASSSPEGLAGKNTQY

v_call: TRBV7-9
d_call: -
cdr3_aa: ASSLVVADPSYNEQF

v_call: TRBV28
d_call: -
cdr3_aa: ASNVRGTQETQY

v_call: TRBV4-3
d_call: -
cdr3_aa: ASSQAGRGRATGELF

v_call: TRBV12-3/TRBV12-4
d_call: -
cdr3_aa: ASSFTRTDTQY

v_call: TRBV7-2
d_call: -
cdr3_aa: ASSEMASRRNEQF

v_call: TRBV19
d_call: -
cdr3_aa: ASSFSYTEAF

v_call: TRBV18
d_call: -
cdr3_aa: ASSPVGDYQETQY